The T cell receptor beta chain described here comes from a study of human T cells and chemical hapten exposure. Time point indicated: pre-sensitization, week 0. As for treatment: therapeutic diphenylcyclopropenone sensitization with weekly scalp DPC. This clonotype occurred many times. J lost 2 bases, V lost 3 bases, and 4 bases had no gene match. Germline CDR1 reads KGHSH; CDR2 reads LQKENI. CDR3 size: 15 residues. TCRdb ran MiXCR on the RACE reads and lists one entry per CDR3 protein. The table records some 300,000 distinct CDR3 sequences, 5% to 6.5% of them present only once. This clonotype originated in a woman aged 18-29 years with alopecia areata. Some clones in this sample may be carry-over from other donors' samples. The starting material was whole blood, obtained in connection with sensitization to the hapten diphenylcyclopropenone (DPC). J is TRBJ2-5 and V is TRBV18; 9 bases agree with TRBD2. The CDR3: CASSPTSGDQETQYF. The CDR3 bases are TGTGCCAGCTCACCGACTAGCGGCGATCAAGAGACCCAGTACTTC.